This T cell receptor (beta chain) was recorded in a study of blood T cell repertoires in COVID-19. Study at large: Nucleic acid was either cDNA or gDNA, and it came from T cells, B-cell-depleted T cells, or PBMCs.

Source study methods: Reference gene primer amplification gave nucleated cell count estimates. Sequencing used immunoSEQ multiplex PCR; TCRdb keeps in-frame clones, though not all of them. V and J calls and clone size are copied from that table; D and trimming were computed from the DNA. The data show some 230,000 clones, roughly 86% seen once. V shed 1 base and J shed 5 bases, with 13 bases lying between them. The CDR3 is 15 amino acids. Germline assignment: CDR1 SGHNT and CDR2 YYREEE (reference sequence). One Seattle source followed patients from active infection through their disease course. The sample comprised peripheral blood. The receptor's source is a woman aged 45-59 years with COVID-19, enrolled during active disease. V gene TRBV5-4 combines with J gene TRBJ1-5; tentative D call: TRBD1 (5 bases). DNA for the CDR3: TGTGCCAGCAGCTTGACCGGGGGGATCGATCAGCCCCAGCATTTT. Translating it yields CASSLTGGIDQPQHF.